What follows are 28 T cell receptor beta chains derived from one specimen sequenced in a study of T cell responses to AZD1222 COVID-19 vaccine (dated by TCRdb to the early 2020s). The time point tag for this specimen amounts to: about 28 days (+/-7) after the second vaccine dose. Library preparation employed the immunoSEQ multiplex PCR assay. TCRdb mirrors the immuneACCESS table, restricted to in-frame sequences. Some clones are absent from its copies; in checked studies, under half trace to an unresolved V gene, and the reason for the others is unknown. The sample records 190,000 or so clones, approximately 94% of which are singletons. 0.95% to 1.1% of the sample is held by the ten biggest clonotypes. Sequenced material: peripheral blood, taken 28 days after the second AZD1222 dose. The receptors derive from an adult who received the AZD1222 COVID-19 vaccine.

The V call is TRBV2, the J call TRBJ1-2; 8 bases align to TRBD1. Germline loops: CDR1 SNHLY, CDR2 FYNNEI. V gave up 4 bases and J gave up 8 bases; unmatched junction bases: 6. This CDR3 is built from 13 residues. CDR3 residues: CASSGRGRVGYTF. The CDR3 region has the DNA TGTGCCAGCAGTGGCAGGGGGCGGGTGGGCTACACCTTC.

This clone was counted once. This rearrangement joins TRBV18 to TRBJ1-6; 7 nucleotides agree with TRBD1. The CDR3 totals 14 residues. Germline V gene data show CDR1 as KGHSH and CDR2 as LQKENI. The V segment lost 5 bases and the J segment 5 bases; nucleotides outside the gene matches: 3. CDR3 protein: CASSEGADNSPLHF. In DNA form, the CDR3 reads TGTGCCAGCTCAGAGGGGGCGGATAATTCACCCCTCCACTTT.

As DNA, the CDR3 is TGTGCCACCCTACCGCAGGGGGCTCAGGGTGAAAAACTGTTTTTT. Its translation is CATLPQGAQGEKLFF. The rearrangement uses TRBV15 and TRBJ1-4, with 8 bases lining up with TRBD1. The CDR3 is 15 amino acids. The germline V gene encodes CDR1 LNHNV and CDR2 YYDKDF (reference sequence). J gave up 7 bases and V 8 bases, and 12 bases lay outside the gene matches.

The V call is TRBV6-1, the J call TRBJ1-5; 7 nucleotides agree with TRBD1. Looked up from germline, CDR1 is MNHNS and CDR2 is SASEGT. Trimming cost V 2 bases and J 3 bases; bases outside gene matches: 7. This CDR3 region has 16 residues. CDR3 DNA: TGTGCCAGCAGTGAACTAACAGGGGTCCCCAATCAGCCCCAGCATTTT. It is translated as CASSELTGVPNQPQHF.

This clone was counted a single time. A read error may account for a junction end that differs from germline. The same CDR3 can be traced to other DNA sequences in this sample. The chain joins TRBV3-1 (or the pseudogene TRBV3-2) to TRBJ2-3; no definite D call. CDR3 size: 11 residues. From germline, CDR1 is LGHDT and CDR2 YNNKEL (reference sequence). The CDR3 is CASSHTDTQYF. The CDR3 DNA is TGTGCCAGCAGCCATACAGACACGCAGTATTTT.

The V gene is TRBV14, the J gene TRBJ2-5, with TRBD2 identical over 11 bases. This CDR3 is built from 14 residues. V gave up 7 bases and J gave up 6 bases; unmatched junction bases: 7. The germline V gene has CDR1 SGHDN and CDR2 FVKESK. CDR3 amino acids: CASTNSGGAKTQYF. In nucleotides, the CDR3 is TGTGCCAGCACCAATAGCGGGGGGGCCAAGACCCAGTACTTC.

The CDR3 region has the DNA TGTGCCAGCTCACCACCGACTAGCGCCACCGGGGAGCTGTTTTTT. Protein product: CASSPPTSATGELFF. The chain is built from TRBV18 and TRBJ2-2; 8 nucleotides agree with TRBD2. The ends lost 0 bases at V and 4 bases at J; junction bases unmatched: 1. Germline lookup yields CDR1 KGHSH and CDR2 LQKENI. The CDR3 contains 15 residues.

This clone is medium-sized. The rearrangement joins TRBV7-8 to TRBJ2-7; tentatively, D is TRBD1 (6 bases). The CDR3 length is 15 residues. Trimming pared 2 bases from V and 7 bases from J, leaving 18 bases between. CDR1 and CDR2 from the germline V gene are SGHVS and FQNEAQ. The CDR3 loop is CASSLTQGPSFEQYF. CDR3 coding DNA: TGTGCCAGCAGCTTAACCCAGGGGCCATCTTTTGAGCAGTACTTC.

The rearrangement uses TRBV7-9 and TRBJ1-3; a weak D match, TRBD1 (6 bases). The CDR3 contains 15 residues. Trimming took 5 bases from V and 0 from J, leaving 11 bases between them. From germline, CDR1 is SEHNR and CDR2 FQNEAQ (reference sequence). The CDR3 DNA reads TGTGCCAGCAGCAACGACAGGCACTCTGGAAACACCATATATTTT. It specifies CASSNDRHSGNTIYF.

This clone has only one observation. Here the CDR3 DNA reads TGTGCCAGCAGCGGTGGGGCCGGGGGCATAACCTACGAGCAGTACTTC. Translating it yields CASSGGAGGITYEQYF. The chain uses TRBV13 and TRBJ2-7; D may correspond to TRBD1 or TRBD2 (6 bases each). Trimming removed 5 bases at V and 2 bases at J, with 19 bases between. There are 16 residues in the CDR3. Germline V lookup: CDR1 PRHDT, CDR2 FYEKMQ (reference sequence).

CDR3 protein: CSVGLEDGYTF. The CDR3 DNA sequence: TGCAGCGTTGGATTAGAGGATGGCTACACCTTC. The chain employs TRBV29-1 and TRBJ1-2; D unclear. The V gene's germline CDR1 is SQVTM and CDR2 ANQGSEA. The CDR3 has 11 residues. The ends were cut back, 4 bases at V and 6 bases at J, with 9 bases in the middle.

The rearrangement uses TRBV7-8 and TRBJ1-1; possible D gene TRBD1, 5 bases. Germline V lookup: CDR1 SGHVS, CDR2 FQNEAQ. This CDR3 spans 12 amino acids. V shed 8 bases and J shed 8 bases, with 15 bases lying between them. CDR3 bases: TGTGCCAGCGCTTCCCTGGGGGGAGAAGCTTTCTTT. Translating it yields CASASLGGEAFF.

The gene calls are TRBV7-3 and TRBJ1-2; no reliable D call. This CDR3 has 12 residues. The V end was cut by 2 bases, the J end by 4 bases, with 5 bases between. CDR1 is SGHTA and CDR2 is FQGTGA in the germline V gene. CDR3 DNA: TGTGCCAGCAGCTTAGACGGCTATGGCTACACCTTC. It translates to CASSLDGYGYTF.

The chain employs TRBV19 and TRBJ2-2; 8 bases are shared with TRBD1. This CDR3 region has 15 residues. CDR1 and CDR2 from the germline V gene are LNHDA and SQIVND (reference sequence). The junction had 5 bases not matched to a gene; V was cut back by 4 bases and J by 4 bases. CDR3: CASSSTGGRTGELFF. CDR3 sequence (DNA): TGTGCCAGTAGTAGCACAGGGGGGCGCACCGGGGAGCTGTTTTTT.

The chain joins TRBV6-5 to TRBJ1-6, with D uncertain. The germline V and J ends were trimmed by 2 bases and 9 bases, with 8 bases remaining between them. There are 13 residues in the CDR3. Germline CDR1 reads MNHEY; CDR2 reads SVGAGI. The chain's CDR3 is CASSYGPGSPLHF. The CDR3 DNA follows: TGTGCCAGCAGTTACGGGCCGGGTTCACCCCTCCACTTT.

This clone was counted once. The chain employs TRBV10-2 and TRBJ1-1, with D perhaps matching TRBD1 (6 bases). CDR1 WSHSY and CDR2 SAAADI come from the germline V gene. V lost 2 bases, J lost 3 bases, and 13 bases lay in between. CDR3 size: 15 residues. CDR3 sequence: CASSEAGARDTEAFF. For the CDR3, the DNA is TGCGCCAGCAGTGAGGCAGGGGCCCGAGACACTGAAGCTTTCTTT.

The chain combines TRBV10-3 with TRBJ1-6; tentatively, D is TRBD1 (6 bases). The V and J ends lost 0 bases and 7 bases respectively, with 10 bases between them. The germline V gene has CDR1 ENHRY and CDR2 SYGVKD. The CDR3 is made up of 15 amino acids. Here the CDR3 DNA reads TGTGCCATCAGTGAGTCGAAGCAGGGGAATTCACCCCTCCACTTT. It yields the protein CAISESKQGNSPLHF.

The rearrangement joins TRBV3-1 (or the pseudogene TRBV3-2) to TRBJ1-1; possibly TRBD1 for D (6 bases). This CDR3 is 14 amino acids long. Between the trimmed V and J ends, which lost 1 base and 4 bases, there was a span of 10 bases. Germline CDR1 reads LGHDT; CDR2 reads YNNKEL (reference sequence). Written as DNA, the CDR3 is TGTGCCAGCAGCCAAGCGGGGGGCTCCACTGAAGCTTTCTTT. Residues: CASSQAGGSTEAFF.

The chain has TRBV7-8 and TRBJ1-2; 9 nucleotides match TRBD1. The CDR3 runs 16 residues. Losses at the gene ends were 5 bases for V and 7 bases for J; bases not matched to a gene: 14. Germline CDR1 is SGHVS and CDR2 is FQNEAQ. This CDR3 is CASSPSPMDRGVGYTF. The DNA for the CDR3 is TGTGCCAGCAGCCCCAGCCCTATGGACAGGGGAGTTGGCTACACCTTC.

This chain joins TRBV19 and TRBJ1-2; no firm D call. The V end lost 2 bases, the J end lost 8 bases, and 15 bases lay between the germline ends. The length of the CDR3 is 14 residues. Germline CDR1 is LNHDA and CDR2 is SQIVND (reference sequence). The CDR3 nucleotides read TGTGCCAGTAGTATAAGACGCCGAGCGGGAGGCTACACCTTC. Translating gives CASSIRRRAGGYTF.

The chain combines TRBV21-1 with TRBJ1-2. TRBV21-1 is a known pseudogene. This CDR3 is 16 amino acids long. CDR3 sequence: CASSKSQLRGDYGYTF. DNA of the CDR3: TGTGCCAGCAGCAAAAGCCAATTGAGGGGGGACTATGGCTACACCTTC.

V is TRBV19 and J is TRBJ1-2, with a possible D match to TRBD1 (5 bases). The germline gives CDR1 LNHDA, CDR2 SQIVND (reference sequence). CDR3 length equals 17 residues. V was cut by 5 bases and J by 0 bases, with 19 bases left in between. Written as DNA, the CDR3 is TGTGCCAGTAGTCTCTACTACGACAGTCTTACTAACTATGGCTACACCTTC. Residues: CASSLYYDSLTNYGYTF.

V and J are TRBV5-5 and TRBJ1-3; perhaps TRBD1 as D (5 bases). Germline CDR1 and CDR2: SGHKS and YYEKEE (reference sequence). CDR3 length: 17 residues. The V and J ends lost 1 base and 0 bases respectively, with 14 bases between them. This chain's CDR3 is CASSLLGGTSSGNTIYF. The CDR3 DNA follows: TGTGCCAGCAGCTTGTTGGGAGGGACCTCCTCTGGAAACACCATATATTTT.

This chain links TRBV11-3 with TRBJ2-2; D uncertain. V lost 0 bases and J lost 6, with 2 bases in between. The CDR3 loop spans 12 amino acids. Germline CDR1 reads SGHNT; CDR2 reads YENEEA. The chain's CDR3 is CASSLDAGELFF. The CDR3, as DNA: TGTGCCAGCAGCTTAGATGCCGGGGAGCTGTTTTTT.

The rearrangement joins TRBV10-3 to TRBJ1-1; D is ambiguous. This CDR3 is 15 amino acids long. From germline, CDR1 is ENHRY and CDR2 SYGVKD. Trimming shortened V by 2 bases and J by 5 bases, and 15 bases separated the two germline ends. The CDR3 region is CAISEPRYSRTEAFF. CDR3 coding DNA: TGTGCCATCAGTGAGCCCCGTTACAGCCGGACTGAAGCTTTCTTT.

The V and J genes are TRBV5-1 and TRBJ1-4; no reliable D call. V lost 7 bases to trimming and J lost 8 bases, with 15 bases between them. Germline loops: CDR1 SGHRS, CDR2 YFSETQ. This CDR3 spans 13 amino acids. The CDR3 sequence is CASPGRFKEKLFF. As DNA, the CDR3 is TGCGCCAGCCCAGGTCGGTTTAAAGAAAAACTGTTTTTT.

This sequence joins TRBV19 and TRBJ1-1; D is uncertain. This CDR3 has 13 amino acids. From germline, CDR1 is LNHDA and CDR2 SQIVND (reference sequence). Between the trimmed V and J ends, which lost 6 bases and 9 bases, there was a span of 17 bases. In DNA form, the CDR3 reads TGTGCCAGTAGAGGTTCCGATACACTGAAAGCTTTCTTT. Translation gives CASRGSDTLKAFF.

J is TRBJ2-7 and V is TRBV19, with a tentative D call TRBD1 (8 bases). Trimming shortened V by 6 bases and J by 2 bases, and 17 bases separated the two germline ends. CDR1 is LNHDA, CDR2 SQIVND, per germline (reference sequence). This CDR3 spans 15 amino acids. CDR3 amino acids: CASRASGQGTYEQYF. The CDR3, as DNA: TGTGCCAGTAGAGCTAGCGGACAGGGAACCTACGAGCAGTACTTC.